The present entry profiles one TCR beta chain with its context. What antigen it recognizes has not been identified. This entry is derived from a study of cytomegalovirus exposure and HLA in healthy donors listed by TCRdb under 2017. Context from the whole study: According to an earlier analysis of several hundred of the donors, about 180 million T cells yielded some 120 million unique TCR beta sequences and approximately 300 Gb of sequence data. An early release covering some 640 HLA-typed donors comprised about 300 gigabases of sequencing data and approximately 85 million unique TCR sequences. Of the 398 genotyped donors, roughly 80% fell in the genetic ancestry cluster associated with self-reported Caucasian donors. The study was designed to test whether signatures of past pathogen exposure could be identified by cataloging public T cell receptors. Using immunosequencing, the study profiled T cell repertoires from some 670 subjects and related those repertoires to cytomegalovirus serostatus. Besides the first cohort of more than 650 subjects, a separate validation cohort made up of around 120 different subjects was used. To predict cytomegalovirus infection status, the study combined high-throughput TCR immunosequencing, statistical association of individual TCRs with disease status, and machine learning. To study patterns of TCR occurrence, a later analysis re-analyzed previously published TCR beta repertoires from under 750 donors and added high-resolution HLA genotyping. Rather than using new phenotypic data, the later analysis identified candidate immune exposures from TCR beta sequences and from how often those sequences occurred across donors. An earlier analysis of nearly 600 of the donors applied high-throughput TCR beta sequencing to assess whether each TCR beta V gene segment acted as functional or pseudogenic. Donor age, sex, ethnicity and CMV serostatus were compiled together with the repertoire data. A later genetic analysis took genome-wide SNP genotypes for about three fifths of the roughly 670 donors and used that subset as a discovery cohort. Every discovery cohort repertoire had been produced on one sequencing platform. Class I and class II HLA loci were covered by the typing at four-digit resolution. Typing coverage varied by locus: about 620-630 donors for A, B, C, DRB1 and DQB1; approximately 560 for DQA1; around 610 for DPA1; more than 450 for DPB1. Roughly 5 DR-DQ haplotypes were treated as single units for association and clustering because of strong linkage in the cohort. Among some 400 genotyped donors of the cohort, an average of around 220,000 unique TCR beta nucleotide sequences was sequenced per donor, of which 15% to 20% were non-productive. The investigation overall reported the following: CMV serostatus was the only immune exposure information available for the cohort. The sequencing pipeline was judged likely to have produced a cluster of highly shared sequence variants as a technical artifact. In vitro tests confirmed that three of the cytomegalovirus-associated TCR beta chains recognize cytomegalovirus antigens. Strong co-occurrence of HLA alleles, especially DR and DQ, made assigning TCR associations to individual alleles difficult. In a later analysis, HLA-associated TCR beta chains showed more clonal expansion and lower generation probabilities than non-associated chains that were equally common. The study listed 150 to 200 TCR beta chains as associated with cytomegalovirus. Sequencing depth was assumed to be roughly uniform across donors in the presence/absence analyses, though that assumption may not hold. The classifier was reported to diagnose cytomegalovirus status with high specificity and sensitivity in both the original and validation cohorts. In a later analysis, TCR association rates were found to vary across HLA loci, with the most associated TCRs seen for DRB1 alleles and the fewest for HLA-C alleles. Linkage disequilibrium might explain the correlated functional status among segregating V segments, but an unknown experimental factor could not be ruled out. Most CMV-associated TCR beta chains appeared to be HLA-restricted in a later analysis, and the HLA associations seemed to be driven largely by CMV exposure. At a false discovery rate of 0.05, a later analysis linked 15,000 to 20,000 TCR beta sequences to specific HLA alleles. Broadly in line with IMGT annotations, most TCR beta V segments showed up in productive rearrangements about 87% or about 30% of the time in an earlier analysis of roughly 590 of the donors. According to the authors, the approach could potentially be generalized to other disease states and immunological phenotypes. Most TCR sequences were observed very rarely across donors, whereas some public TCRs were present in many individuals. Because counts were too low, roughly 17 rarely observed V segments, including chromosome 9 orphons, were left out of the earlier analysis of 500 to 650 of the donors. HLA typing was unavailable for some donors at each locus, so association tests used only the typed subset. In this cohort, only TCR beta chains were sequenced, and detectable features were limited by the absence of alpha or paired-chain data. V-gene and J-gene trimming of TCR beta chains was associated with a missense DCLRE1C variant in a later genetic analysis, and the association was replicated in an independent cohort. According to a later analysis, parvovirus B19, influenza, CMV and Epstein-Barr virus appeared linked to several top co-occurrence clusters. In a later genetic analysis, fewer N-insertions in productive TCRs were reported among donors in an Asian-associated ancestry cluster than the roughly 670-donor mean. A further reported finding was that TCR beta sequences accurately predicted the HLA-A and HLA-B alleles for most subjects in the first cohort.

Library construction relied on the immunoSEQ multiplex PCR assay. The multiplex PCR relied on a mix of 60 forward primers for TCR Vbeta segments and 13 reverse primers for TCR Jbeta segments. A multiplex PCR assay on genomic DNA amplified the CDR3 region of rearranged TCR beta genes. The Illumina HiSeq System was used to sequence the amplified TCR beta libraries as 87-base-pair reads. The authors processed their data as follows. Across the roughly 640 repertoires, a later analysis counted about 81 million unique TCR beta chains, roughly 11 million of which were shared by at least two donors. Raw reads were error-corrected and collapsed into unique sequences by a nearest-neighbor algorithm in which closely related sequences were merged to remove PCR and sequencing errors. V, D and J gene segments were assigned by aligning CDR3 sequences to IMGT reference sequences. For a sequence to be retained, a match of at least six nucleotides was required to both a V gene segment and a J gene segment. Rearrangements were classified as productive when the CDR3 lacked stop codons and remained in frame with V and J, and all other rearrangements were classified as non-productive. Following IMGT convention, CDR3 was defined as the stretch from the second conserved V-encoded cysteine to the conserved J-encoded phenylalanine. The earlier analysis of 587 of the donors excluded sequences that lacked an unambiguous match to a single V gene segment. In an earlier analysis of 450 to 700 of the donors, V segments were called functional above 56.7% productive rearrangements and were called segregating when the between-donor standard deviation exceeded 5%. To diagnose cytomegalovirus status from the catalog of TCR beta chain sequences, a statistical classification framework was built. A later analysis assigned V and J genes by comparing TCR nucleotide sequences with IMGT/GENE-DB human TR gene sequences. Using the TCRdist pipeline, a later analysis assigned CDR3 sequences along with most-parsimonious VDJ recombination scenarios. In a later analysis, each TCR beta chain was defined by its CDR3 amino acid sequence together with its V-gene family, and reads without a unique V-gene family were excluded. A later analysis removed 600 or so highly shared, low-generation-probability nucleotide sequences to deal with suspected cross-contamination and a sequencing artifact. A later analysis calculated a clonal expansion index for each public chain from normalized within-repertoire ranks of inferred template counts. A later analysis computed generation probabilities with a VDJ recombination model fitted to out-of-frame rearrangements, and checked the results against IGoR. Hypergeometric tests were used in a later analysis to score TCR-TCR, TCR-HLA and TCR-CMV co-occurrence, with a repertoire-size bias correction applied to the TCR pairs. To estimate false discovery rates, a later analysis permuted the HLA or CMV assignments 20 times. In a later analysis, co-occurring TCRs were grouped with DBSCAN, and TCRdist sequence similarity was added when clustering was performed within HLA-allele-positive subsets. Co-occurrence clustering excluded repertoires with fewer than 30,000 or more than 120,000 public chains, plus five with anomalous nucleotide sharing. TCRdb holds this immuneACCESS table with in-frame rearrangements only. Some clones are missing; in checked studies, unresolved V genes explain under half, and the rest has no known cause. V, J and clone size reflect that table, while D and trimming were determined from the DNA. The sample table holds roughly 54,000 clones. The top ten constitute less than 15% of the sample.

In total, approximately 690 healthy bone marrow donors made up the cohort. All cohort members were sampled while nominally healthy, although unrecorded immune exposures were likely present. The donor tested CMV seropositive, placing the donor among the 310 or so seropositive members of the cohort. Each donor provided a peripheral blood sample, and peripheral blood mononuclear cells were used for TCR beta sequencing. Genomic DNA was extracted from the blood cell samples with the Qiagen DNeasy Blood Extraction Kit. Sequences were obtained from PBMCs. The clonotype was recovered from a woman in her 30s in good health and CMV-seropositive.

The nucleotide sequence is TGTGCCACCAGCGTGGGACTAGCTCAAGAGACCCAGTACTTC. Its protein is CATSVGLAQETQYF. This chain joins TRBV15 to TRBJ2-5; the central 9 bases match TRBD2. Spanning cysteine to phenylalanine, the CDR3 consists of 14 amino acids. CDR3 DNA only is kept here, 42 bases in frame from base 1. Relative to germline, V is missing 5 bases and J is missing 2 bases, with 3 bases of the junction outside any gene match. The CDR1 and CDR2 encoded by the germline V gene (reference sequence) are LNHNV and YYDKDF.